Listed below are T cell receptor beta chains from one sample, sequenced in a study of cytomegalovirus exposure and HLA in healthy donors. Profiling relied on immunoSEQ multiplex PCR, and the TCRdb table lists in-frame clones only, not all of them. The table lists around 140,000 clones, approximately 8.9% of them singletons. The sequencing input was PBMCs. Receptor source: a woman in her forties in good health and CMV-seropositive. Both conserved end residues are part of each CDR3. Each record gives: V gene, D gene, J gene, clone size, CDR3 protein, CDR3 DNA. D genes are given only for firm matches. Some rows mark clone size as missing; the rest say once, few, many or name a class of expanded clone.

V gene: TRBV6-1; D gene: TRBD1; J gene: TRBJ1-2; clone size: few; CDR3 protein: CASSEPGQAVYGYTF; CDR3 DNA: TGTGCCAGCAGTGAACCTGGACAGGCCGTCTATGGCTACACCTTC
V gene: TRBV25-1; D gene: TRBD1; J gene: TRBJ1-2; clone size: .; CDR3 protein: CASSPPGGTAPYGYTF; CDR3 DNA: TGTGCCAGCAGTCCCCCAGGTGGGACAGCGCCTTATGGCTACACCTTC
V gene: TRBV21-1; D gene: .; J gene: TRBJ1-5; clone size: few; CDR3 protein: CASSKVSGDRGEWPQHF; CDR3 DNA: TGTGCCAGCAGCAAAGTCTCGGGGGACAGGGGCGAATGGCCCCAGCATTTT
V gene: TRBV7-2; D gene: TRBD1; J gene: TRBJ1-5; clone size: .; CDR3 protein: CASSVTGGGQPQHF; CDR3 DNA: TGTGCCAGCAGCGTAACAGGGGGCGGTCAGCCCCAGCATTTT
V gene: TRBV5-1; D gene: TRBD1; J gene: TRBJ1-6; clone size: .; CDR3 protein: CASRMPGQGNSPLHF; CDR3 DNA: TGCGCCAGCAGGATGCCGGGACAGGGAAATTCACCCCTCCACTTT
V gene: TRBV9; D gene: .; J gene: TRBJ2-1; clone size: .; CDR3 protein: CASSQAYNEQFF; CDR3 DNA: TGTGCCAGCAGCCAGGCCTACAATGAGCAGTTCTTC
V gene: TRBV25-1; D gene: .; J gene: TRBJ1-2; clone size: .; CDR3 protein: CASSEGYPPGYGYTF; CDR3 DNA: TGTGCCAGCAGTGAAGGGTACCCTCCGGGCTATGGCTACACCTTC
V gene: TRBV5-1; D gene: TRBD1; J gene: TRBJ1-6; clone size: few; CDR3 protein: CASSSGGTGGRNSPLHF; CDR3 DNA: TGCGCCAGCAGCTCGGGGGGGACAGGGGGCCGTAATTCACCCCTCCACTTT
V gene: TRBV2; D gene: .; J gene: TRBJ2-5; clone size: .; CDR3 protein: CASSANRKETQYF; CDR3 DNA: TGTGCCAGCAGTGCTAATAGAAAAGAGACCCAGTACTTC
V gene: TRBV29-1; D gene: .; J gene: TRBJ2-7; clone size: few; CDR3 protein: CSVQGSSYEQYF; CDR3 DNA: TGCAGCGTTCAGGGAAGCTCCTACGAGCAGTACTTC
V gene: TRBV15; D gene: TRBD2; J gene: TRBJ2-3; clone size: few; CDR3 protein: CATSRSGGARGDTQYF; CDR3 DNA: TGTGCCACCAGCAGGAGCGGGGGCGCCCGAGGGGATACGCAGTATTTT
V gene: TRBV21-1; D gene: .; J gene: TRBJ2-5; clone size: .; CDR3 protein: CASRGRPRETQYF; CDR3 DNA: TGTGCCAGCAGGGGGCGCCCCCGGGAGACCCAGTACTTC
V gene: TRBV7-9; D gene: .; J gene: TRBJ2-3; clone size: .; CDR3 protein: CASSTNSRGAERTDTQYF; CDR3 DNA: TGTGCCAGCAGCACAAATAGCCGGGGGGCAGAACGAACAGATACGCAGTATTTT
V gene: TRBV7-9; D gene: .; J gene: TRBJ2-7; clone size: .; CDR3 protein: CASVSGIGEQYF; CDR3 DNA: TGTGCCAGCGTTTCGGGAATTGGCGAGCAGTACTTC
V gene: TRBV7-9; D gene: .; J gene: TRBJ1-6; clone size: .; CDR3 protein: CASSFTSAAGSPLHF; CDR3 DNA: TGTGCCAGCAGCTTTACTTCGGCCGCGGGTTCACCCCTCCACTTT
V gene: TRBV6-1; D gene: TRBD1; J gene: TRBJ1-2; clone size: .; CDR3 protein: CASRGTTGQNYGYTF; CDR3 DNA: TGTGCCAGCAGGGGTACGACGGGACAGAACTATGGCTACACCTTC
V gene: TRBV6-1; D gene: .; J gene: TRBJ2-7; clone size: few; CDR3 protein: CASSGPTGIGLYEQYF; CDR3 DNA: TGTGCCAGCAGTGGGCCAACAGGTATCGGTCTCTACGAGCAGTACTTC
V gene: TRBV7-2; D gene: .; J gene: TRBJ2-7; clone size: .; CDR3 protein: CASSLSGQYYEQYF; CDR3 DNA: TGTGCCAGCAGCTTATCTGGACAGTACTACGAGCAGTACTTC
V gene: TRBV6-1; D gene: .; J gene: TRBJ1-5; clone size: few; CDR3 protein: CASREYSNQPQHF; CDR3 DNA: TGTGCCAGCAGGGAATATAGCAATCAGCCCCAGCATTTT
V gene: TRBV7-2; D gene: TRBD2; J gene: TRBJ2-7; clone size: .; CDR3 protein: CASSNRPGEGYEQYF; CDR3 DNA: TGTGCCAGCAGCAACAGACCGGGGGAGGGGTACGAGCAGTACTTC
V gene: TRBV5-1; D gene: .; J gene: TRBJ2-5; clone size: .; CDR3 protein: CASSLGGFQETQYF; CDR3 DNA: TGCGCCAGCAGCTTGGGAGGCTTTCAAGAGACCCAGTACTTC
V gene: TRBV10-3; D gene: TRBD2; J gene: TRBJ2-1; clone size: .; CDR3 protein: CAIKTSGGEKYNEQFF; CDR3 DNA: TGTGCCATCAAAACTAGCGGGGGGGAAAAATACAATGAGCAGTTCTTC
V gene: TRBV5-1; D gene: TRBD1; J gene: TRBJ2-2; clone size: .; CDR3 protein: CASSSTGALDTGELFF; CDR3 DNA: TGCGCCAGCAGCTCTACAGGGGCCCTGGACACCGGGGAGCTGTTTTTT